One TCR beta chain is described in this entry. This sample stems from a study of blood T cell repertoires in COVID-19. About the study: Acute-phase and convalescent COVID-19 samples originated in the United States, Italy and Spain. The analysed material was cDNA or gDNA that came from T cells, B-cell-depleted T cells, or PBMCs.

As processed by the authors: Reference gene primer amplification in the assay estimated nucleated cell counts. Repertoires were generated with immunoSEQ multiplex PCR, while TCRdb's copy carries only in-frame clones and drops some. V and J calls and clone size are those listed in that table; D and trimming were worked out from the DNA. The profile shows 120,000 to 150,000 clones, about 81% of them singletons. The CDR3 covers 16 residues. Germline V gene lookup returns CDR1 SEHNR and CDR2 FQNEAQ (reference sequence). The V gene end was trimmed by 4 bases and the J gene end by 4 bases; junction bases not matched to a gene: 7.

Specimen: peripheral blood. The rearrangement links TRBV7-9 to TRBJ2-1; 10 bases agree with TRBD2. The receptor was derived from a woman over 75 with acute or convalescent COVID-19. CDR3 sequence: CASSSLAGERYNEQFF. The DNA of the CDR3 is TGTGCCAGCAGCTCCCTAGCGGGAGAGCGGTACAATGAGCAGTTCTTC. Together with reference TRBV7-9 and TRBJ2-1, the CDR3 gives the full variable domain: DTGVSQNPRHKITKRGQNVTFRCDPISEHNRLYWYRQTLGQGPEFLTYFQNEAQLEKSRLLSDRFSAERPKGSFSTLEIQRTEQGDSAMYLCASSSLAGERYNEQFFGPGTRLTVL.